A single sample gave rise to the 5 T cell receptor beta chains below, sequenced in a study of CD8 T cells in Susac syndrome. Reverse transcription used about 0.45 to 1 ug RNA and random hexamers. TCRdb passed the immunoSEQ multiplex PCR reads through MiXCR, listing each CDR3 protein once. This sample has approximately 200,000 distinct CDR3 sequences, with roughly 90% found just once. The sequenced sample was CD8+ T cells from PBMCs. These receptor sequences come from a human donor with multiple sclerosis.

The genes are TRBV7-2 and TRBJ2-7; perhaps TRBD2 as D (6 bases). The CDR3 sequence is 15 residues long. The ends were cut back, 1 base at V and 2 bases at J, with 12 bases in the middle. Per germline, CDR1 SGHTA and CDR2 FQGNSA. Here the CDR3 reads CASSLDPGGPYEQYF. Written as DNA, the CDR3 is TGTGCCAGCAGCTTAGATCCCGGAGGGCCCTACGAGCAGTACTTC.

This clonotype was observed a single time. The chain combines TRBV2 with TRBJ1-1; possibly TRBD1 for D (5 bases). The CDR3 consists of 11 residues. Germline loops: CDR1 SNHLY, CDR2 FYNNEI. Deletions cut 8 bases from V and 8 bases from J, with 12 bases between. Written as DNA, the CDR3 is TGTGCCAGCGCCGAGGGGACCGAAGCTTTCTTT. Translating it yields CASAEGTEAFF.

The CDR3 DNA reads TGTGCCAGCAGCCCTTTAAGCGGGGGGAGGGATACGCAGTATTTT. It is translated as CASSPLSGGRDTQYF. The rearrangement joins TRBV12-3 or TRBV12-4 to TRBJ2-3; TRBD2 matches at 9 bases. The CDR3 loop spans 15 amino acids. V lost 6 bases, J lost 6 bases, and 10 bases stayed unmatched.

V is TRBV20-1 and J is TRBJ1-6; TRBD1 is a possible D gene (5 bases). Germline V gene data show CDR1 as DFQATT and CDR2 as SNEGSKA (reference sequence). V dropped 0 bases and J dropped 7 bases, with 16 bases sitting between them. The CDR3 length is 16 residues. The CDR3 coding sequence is TGCAGTGCTAGAGATCGAACGGACATAGCGAATTCACCCCTCCACTTT. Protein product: CSARDRTDIANSPLHF.

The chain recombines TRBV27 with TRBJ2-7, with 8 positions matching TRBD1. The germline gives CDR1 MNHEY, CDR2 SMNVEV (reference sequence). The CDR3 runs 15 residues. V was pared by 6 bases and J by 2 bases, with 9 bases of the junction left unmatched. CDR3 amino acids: CASRPGTGTTYEQYF. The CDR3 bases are TGTGCCAGCAGACCAGGGACAGGTACTACCTACGAGCAGTACTTC.